This T cell receptor beta chain is from a study of Graves' ophthalmopathy and Graves' hyperthyroidism. Study details: Where ophthalmopathy was absent within 18 months of follow-up, hyperthyroidism was stable.

Investigators amplified TCR beta CDR3 regions from RNA transcripts. In the first round, RT-PCR was carried out with HTBI primers, and a multiplex PCR formed the second round. TCRdb passed the multiplex PCR reads through MiXCR, listing each CDR3 protein once. The sample records about 1.1 million distinct CDR3 sequences, less than 45% being singletons. This clonotype was found a few times. CDR3 length equals 18 residues. V lost 3 bases, J lost 5 bases, and 23 bases lay in between. Per the germline V gene, CDR1 is LNHNV and CDR2 is YYDKDF (reference sequence). The V and J genes are TRBV15 and TRBJ1-5; D may be TRBD1 (5 bases). The sample taken for sequencing was peripheral blood or thyroid tissue (not recorded which). This sequence was found in an adult man with Graves' hyperthyroidism. The CDR3 DNA sequence: TGTGCCACCAGCAGGACAGTCGCGAACACCGGGGCCTATCAGCCCCAGCATTTT. Protein sequence: CATSRTVANTGAYQPQHF.